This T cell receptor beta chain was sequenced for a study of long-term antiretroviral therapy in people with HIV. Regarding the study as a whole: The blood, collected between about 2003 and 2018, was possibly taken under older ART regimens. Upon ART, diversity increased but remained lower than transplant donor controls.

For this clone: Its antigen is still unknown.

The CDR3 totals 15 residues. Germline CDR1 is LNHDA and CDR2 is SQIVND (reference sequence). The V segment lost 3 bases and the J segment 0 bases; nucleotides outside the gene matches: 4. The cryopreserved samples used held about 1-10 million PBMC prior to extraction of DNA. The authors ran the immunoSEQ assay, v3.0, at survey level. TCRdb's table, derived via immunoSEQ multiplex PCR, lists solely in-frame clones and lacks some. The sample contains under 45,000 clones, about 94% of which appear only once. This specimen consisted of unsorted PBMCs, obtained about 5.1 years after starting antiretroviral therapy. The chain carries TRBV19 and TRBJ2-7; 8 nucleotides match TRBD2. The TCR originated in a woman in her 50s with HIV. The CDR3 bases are TGTGCCAGTAGTATCGGCGGGGGGACCTCCTACGAGCAGTACTTC. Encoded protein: CASSIGGGTSYEQYF.